This TCR beta chain was captured in a study of human versus mouse CDR3 diversity and MHC coevolution (dated by TCRdb to about 2017). Notes on the research overall: The immunoSEQ assay was reported to detect one in 200,000 T cells and to minimize amplification bias from multiplex PCR. Across the mouse and human samples, each sample yielded between about 0.6 x 10^7 and 1.7 x 10^7 valid reads. As a reference point for TCR selection on multiple MHC II alleles, the study used human naive CD4 T cell repertoires and compared them against human-TCR-locus transgenic mice that have a single MHC II. The human cohort comprised three healthy volunteer blood donors, one aged 30 to 39, one aged 40 to 49 and one aged 60 to 70 at collection.

Naive CD4 T cells, defined as CD45RO-negative and CD62L-positive, were isolated from PBMCs by fluorescence-activated cell sorting. Approximately 50 ml of fresh peripheral blood was collected from each donor, and PBMCs were isolated by Ficoll density centrifugation. Cells were sorted on a FACSAria III instrument, and every sample had a purity above 85%. The QIAGEN blood and tissue kit was used to extract genomic DNA from sorted cells, and the DNA was quantified on a NanoDrop 1000. Deep sequencing and quantification of TCR alpha and beta chains were performed on the immunoSEQ platform by multiplex PCR of genomic DNA. In the paper's pipeline: Annotation of the TCR sequences relied on IMGT gene and region definitions. As a stand-in for the preselection repertoire, out-of-frame rearrangements were used and set against in-frame clonotypes. To estimate repertoire size, the study used the iCHAO1 estimator that comes with the immunoSEQ platform. A Gini index based on the Lorenz curve was applied to in-frame amino acid clonotypes to measure clonal inequality. The intersect function of the R package tcR was used to count shared clonotypes, and the Jaccard index was used to score similarity. Principal component analysis of V, J and V-J usage frequencies was run with the R prcomp function without normalization. What TCRdb holds here is the immuneACCESS table cut down to in-frame rearrangements. Part of the clones is not present; checked against another copy, under half of the missing clones reflect an unresolved V gene, and the others are unexplained. V, J and clone size are taken as reported in that table, and D and trimming were inferred from the DNA itself. The sample data list about 73,000 clones, and 85% to 95% of these were observed just once. The top ten clones comprise about 0.14% of the sample.

Notes on this clone: There is no known antigen for this receptor. Base-call qualities are not available, and no considerably larger clone is one nucleotide away.

The CDR3 contains 14 residues, cysteine and phenylalanine counted. Only the CDR3 portion is preserved as DNA: 42 bases, with reading frame beginning at the first base. Trimming takes 4 bases off V and 5 bases off J; junction bases not matched to a gene: 4. The germline V gene sets CDR1 to ENHRY and CDR2 to SYGVKD. What the research found in general, with its limitations: iCHAO1 estimates gave humans the largest TCR beta repertoire, some 1.5 million clonotypes, attributed likely to selection by multiple MHC II molecules. On average, humans had more CDR3 deletions and insertions than mice did, pointing to greater exonuclease and TdT activity. Among all compared groups, two of the three human donors had the lowest clonal inequality scores. Because human T cells were selected on about 6 MHC II alleles, repertoire diversity in humans and mice was not considered directly comparable.

The sequence is built from TRBV10-3 and TRBJ2-5, with TRBD2 identical over 10 junction bases. The sample consisted of naive CD4+ T cells from blood. The sample's cell subset or site label, in plain terms: CD45RO-negative CD62L-positive naive CD4 T cells. This receptor was obtained from a person aged 30 to 69 in good health. The CDR3 loop reads CAISGGLAKETQYF. The DNA reads as follows: TGTGCCATCAGTGGGGGACTAGCGAAGGAGACCCAGTACTTC.